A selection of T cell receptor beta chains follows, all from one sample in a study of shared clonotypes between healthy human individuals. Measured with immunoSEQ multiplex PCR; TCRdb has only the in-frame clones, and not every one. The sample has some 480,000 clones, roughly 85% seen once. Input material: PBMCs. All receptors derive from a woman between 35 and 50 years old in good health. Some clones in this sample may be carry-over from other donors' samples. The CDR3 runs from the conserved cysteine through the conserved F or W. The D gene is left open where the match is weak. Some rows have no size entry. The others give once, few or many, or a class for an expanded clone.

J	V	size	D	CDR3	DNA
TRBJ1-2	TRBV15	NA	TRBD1	CATSRDLGTGVGANYGYTF	TGTGCCACCAGCAGAGATCTAGGGACAGGGGTTGGTGCTAACTATGGCTACACCTTC
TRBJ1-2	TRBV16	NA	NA	CASSLGDSRSNYGYTF	TGTGCCAGCAGCCTCGGCGACAGCCGTTCTAACTATGGCTACACCTTC
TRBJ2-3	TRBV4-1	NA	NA	CASSPSGRTDTQYF	TGCGCCAGCAGCCCAAGCGGCCGCACAGATACGCAGTATTTT
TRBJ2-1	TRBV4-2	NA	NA	CASSQDPPGSGGEQFF	TGTGCCAGCAGCCAAGATCCGCCGGGGAGTGGAGGCGAGCAGTTCTTC
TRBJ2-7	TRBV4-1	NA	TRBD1	CASSQADFLGGGPSYEQYF	TGCGCCAGCAGCCAAGCGGACTTTTTAGGGGGCGGCCCCTCCTACGAGCAGTACTTC
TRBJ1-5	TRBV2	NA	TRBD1	CASSVWRGLGNQPQHF	TGTGCCAGCAGTGTTTGGAGGGGGCTCGGCAATCAGCCCCAGCATTTT
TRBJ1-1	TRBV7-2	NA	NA	CASSLQGGDTEAFF	TGTGCCAGCAGCTTACAAGGGGGGGACACTGAAGCTTTCTTT
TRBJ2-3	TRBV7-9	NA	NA	CASSYPPSRDTQYF	TGTGCCAGCAGCTACCCCCCATCGCGAGATACGCAGTATTTT
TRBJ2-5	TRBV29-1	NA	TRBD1	CSVAGQGLEQYF	TGCAGCGTTGCAGGACAGGGTTTAGAGCAGTACTTC
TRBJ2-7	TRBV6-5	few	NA	CASRLGGGSFYEQYF	TGTGCCAGCAGGCTAGGGGGCGGGAGTTTCTACGAGCAGTACTTC
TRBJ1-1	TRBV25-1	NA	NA	CASSARDHTEAFF	TGTGCCAGCAGTGCAAGAGACCACACTGAAGCTTTCTTT
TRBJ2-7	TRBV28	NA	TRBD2	CATYSGLAVYEQYF	TGTGCCACTTATTCGGGACTAGCGGTTTACGAGCAGTACTTC
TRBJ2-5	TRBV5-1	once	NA	CASSLNAGETQYF	TGCGCCAGCAGCTTGAACGCCGGAGAGACCCAGTACTTC
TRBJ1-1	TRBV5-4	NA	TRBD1	CASSSNRAGGAETEAFF	TGTGCCAGCAGTTCAAACCGGGCAGGGGGCGCCGAGACTGAAGCTTTCTTT
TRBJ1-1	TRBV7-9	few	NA	CASSVDSWGTEAFF	TGTGCCAGCAGCGTCGACTCTTGGGGGACTGAAGCTTTCTTT
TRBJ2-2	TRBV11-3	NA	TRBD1	CASSRDRLPGELFF	TGTGCCAGCAGCCGGGACAGGCTCCCCGGGGAGCTGTTTTTT
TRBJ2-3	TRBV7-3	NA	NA	CASREGGTDTQYF	TGTGCCAGCAGGGAGGGGGGTACAGATACGCAGTATTTT
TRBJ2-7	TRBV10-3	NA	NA	CAISSSGLLPYEQYF	TGTGCCATCAGTTCATCGGGACTTCTTCCCTACGAGCAGTACTTC
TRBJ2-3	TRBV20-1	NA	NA	CSATRTDTQYF	TGCAGTGCTACCCGCACAGATACGCAGTATTTT
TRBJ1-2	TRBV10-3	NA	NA	CAISESVQNYGYTF	TGTGCCATCAGTGAGTCGGTACAGAACTATGGCTACACCTTC
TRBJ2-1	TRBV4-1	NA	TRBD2	CASRKGLSGDNEQFF	TGCGCCAGCAGGAAAGGACTAAGCGGGGACAATGAGCAGTTCTTC
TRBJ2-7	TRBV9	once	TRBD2	CASSPGLAGIYEQYF	TGTGCCAGCAGCCCCGGACTAGCGGGAATCTACGAGCAGTACTTC
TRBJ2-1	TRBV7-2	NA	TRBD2	CASSHPSGRDNEQFF	TGTGCCAGCAGCCACCCTAGCGGGAGGGACAATGAGCAGTTCTTC
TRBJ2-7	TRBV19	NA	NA	CASSTGGRWDEQYF	TGTGCCAGTAGTACGGGCGGACGATGGGACGAGCAGTACTTC
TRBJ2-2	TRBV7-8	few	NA	CASSLRMSGWGTGELFF	TGTGCCAGCAGCTTACGGATGAGCGGGTGGGGCACCGGGGAGCTGTTTTTT
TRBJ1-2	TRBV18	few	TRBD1	CASSPPINSGQVLYGYTF	TGTGCCAGCTCACCACCGATTAATTCGGGACAGGTTCTCTATGGCTACACCTTC
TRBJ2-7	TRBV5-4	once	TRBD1	CASSLPGQSSYEQYF	TGTGCCAGCAGCTTGCCGGGACAGAGCTCCTACGAGCAGTACTTC
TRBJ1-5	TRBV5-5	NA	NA	CASSLDAGGNQPQHF	TGTGCCAGCAGCTTGGACGCGGGGGGCAATCAGCCCCAGCATTTT
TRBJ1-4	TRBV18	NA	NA	CASSPSNPGQLATNEKLFF	TGTGCCAGCTCGCCGAGCAATCCGGGACAACTTGCAACTAATGAAAAACTGTTTTTT
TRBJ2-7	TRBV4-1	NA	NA	CASSQHLLSGTYEQYF	TGCGCCAGCAGCCAACATCTCCTGTCTGGCACCTACGAGCAGTACTTC
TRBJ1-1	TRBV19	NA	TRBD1	CASSATGGRSEAFF	TGTGCCAGTAGCGCCACAGGGGGTCGTTCTGAAGCTTTCTTT
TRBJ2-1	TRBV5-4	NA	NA	CASSLGLGRQRDNEQFF	TGTGCCAGCAGCTTGGGGTTAGGACGTCAGAGGGACAATGAGCAGTTCTTC
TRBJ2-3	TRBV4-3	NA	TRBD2	CASSPRAGFPDTQYF	TGCGCCAGCAGCCCAAGAGCGGGATTCCCAGATACGCAGTATTTT
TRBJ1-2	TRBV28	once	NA	CASSYPFVRGGYTF	TGTGCCAGCAGCTACCCCTTTGTTAGGGGGGGCTACACCTTC
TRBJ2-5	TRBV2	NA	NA	CASSPDLKETQYF	TGTGCCAGCAGCCCCGACTTGAAAGAGACCCAGTACTTC
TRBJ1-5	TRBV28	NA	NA	CASSSGQRPQHF	TGTGCCAGCAGTTCCGGACAGCGGCCCCAGCATTTT
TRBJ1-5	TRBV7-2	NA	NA	CASGLSRDIEPQHF	TGTGCCAGCGGCTTGTCCCGGGACATTGAGCCCCAGCATTTT
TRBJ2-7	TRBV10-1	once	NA	CASSEGGAIYEQYF	TGCGCCAGCAGTGAGGGTGGGGCGATCTACGAGCAGTACTTC
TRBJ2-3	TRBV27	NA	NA	CASSFRLVSTDTQYF	TGTGCCAGCAGTTTCCGGCTAGTTAGCACAGATACGCAGTATTTT
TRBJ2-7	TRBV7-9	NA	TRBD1	CASSRQGNSYEQYF	TGTGCCAGCAGCCGACAGGGAAACTCCTACGAGCAGTACTTC
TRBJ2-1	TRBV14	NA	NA	CASSQDRIAEFYNEQFF	TGTGCCAGCAGCCAAGATCGAATAGCGGAGTTTTACAATGAGCAGTTCTTC
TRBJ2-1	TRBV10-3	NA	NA	CAISEMVEQFF	TGTGCCATCAGTGAGATGGTTGAGCAGTTCTTC
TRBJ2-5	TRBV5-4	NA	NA	CASTQDARETQYF	TGTGCCAGCACCCAAGACGCACGGGAGACCCAGTACTTC
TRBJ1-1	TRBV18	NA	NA	CASSLQGEGTEAFF	TGTGCCAGCTCACTCCAGGGTGAGGGGACTGAAGCTTTCTTT
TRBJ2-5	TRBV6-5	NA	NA	CASSSVQETQYF	TGTGCCAGCAGTTCCGTTCAAGAGACCCAGTACTTC